This passage covers 30 T cell receptor beta chains from one sample sequenced in a study of early T cells in non-severe SARS-CoV-2 infection (TCRdb year 2021). Receptors were amplified or captured by 5' RACE. This sample was sequenced with a NextSeq 500. Using fastp at Q25 and MiXCR, TCRdb reprocessed the public reads and kept productive beta chains. Entries are consolidated by CDR3 protein sequence, retaining the most common genes and DNA. In all, the sample holds tens of thousands of distinct CDR3 sequences, and more than 10% of those were seen once. The ten biggest clones cover 0.95% to 1.5% of the sample. Sequencing was performed on whole blood, taken at baseline. The receptors were sampled from an adult who was a healthcare worker with PCR-confirmed SARS-CoV-2 infection or an uninfected control (not recorded which). The donor label of this sample is uncertain.

This clonotype was counted many times. V and J are TRBV7-2 and TRBJ1-2, with D perhaps TRBD1 (6 bases). The germline CDR1 and CDR2 sequences are SGHTA and FQGNSA. The CDR3 extends over 15 amino acids. Trimming removed 4 bases at V and 4 bases at J, with 16 bases between. The CDR3 here is CASSSRGNPAYGYTF. The CDR3 bases are TGTGCCAGCAGCTCCAGGGGTAATCCGGCCTATGGCTACACCTTC. The full variable domain, its missing parts supplied by reference TRBV7-2 and TRBJ1-2, is GAGVSQSPSNKVTEKGKDVELRCDPISGHTALYWYRQSLGQGLEFLIYFQGNSAPDKSGLPSDRFSAERTGGSVSTLTIQRTQQEDSAVYLCASSSRGNPAYGYTFGSGTRLTVV.

This clonotype was picked up many times. The rearrangement joins TRBV6-5 to TRBJ2-3; 12 bases are shared with TRBD2. CDR1 and CDR2 from the germline V gene are MNHEY and SVGAGI. Germline trimming cut 1 base from V and 3 bases from J; bases unmatched to any gene: 8. The CDR3 is 18 residues long. The CDR3 DNA reads TGTGCCAGCAGTTACTTGTCTAGCGGGGGGGCCTTGACAGATACGCAGTATTTT. This gives the protein CASSYLSSGGALTDTQYF.

The chain uses TRBV20-1 and TRBJ2-1, with TRBD2 identical over 8 bases. Trimming at V came to 3 bases and at J to 4 bases, leaving 8 bases not matched to a gene. The germline V gene has CDR1 DFQATT and CDR2 SNEGSKA (reference sequence). This CDR3 has 15 amino acids. The CDR3: CSASGGLAGYNEQFF. CDR3 nucleotide sequence: TGCAGTGCTAGCGGGGGCCTAGCGGGTTACAATGAGCAGTTCTTC.

This clonotype was observed many times. The chain is built from TRBV11-3 and TRBJ2-5; TRBD2 agrees at 7 bases. In germline, CDR1 is SGHNT, CDR2 YENEEA. V dropped 1 base and J dropped 7; count of bases not matched to a gene: 3. This CDR3 is 13 amino acids long. In nucleotides, the CDR3 is TGTGCCAGCAGCTTAGGTCGCGGGGGGACCCAGTACTTC. It codes for CASSLGRGGTQYF.

This clonotype was counted only a few times. The chain links TRBV27 to TRBJ2-1; D not resolved. Germline CDR1 and CDR2: MNHEY and SMNVEV (reference sequence). This CDR3 spans 13 amino acids. Between the trimmed V and J ends, which lost 2 bases and 5 bases, there was a span of 7 bases. The chain's CDR3 is CASSLVQNNEQFF. The CDR3 bases are TGTGCCAGCAGTTTAGTGCAGAACAATGAGCAGTTCTTC.

The chain has TRBV13 and TRBJ2-1; D may be TRBD1 or TRBD2 (7 bases each). Germline CDR1 is PRHDT and CDR2 is FYEKMQ (reference sequence). Deletions cut 5 bases from V and 7 bases from J, with 18 bases between. There are 15 residues in the CDR3. The CDR3 DNA sequence: TGTGCCAGCAGCCGCGAGGGAGGGGGCACGAATGAGCAGTTCTTC. This gives the protein CASSREGGGTNEQFF.

This chain connects TRBV20-1 to TRBJ1-6; D is unresolved. The V and J ends lost 1 base and 6 bases respectively, with 16 bases between them. This CDR3 is 16 amino acids long. The germline V gene has CDR1 DFQATT and CDR2 SNEGSKA (reference sequence). This CDR3 reads CSARAQVGVVNSPLHF. The CDR3 DNA reads as TGCAGTGCTAGAGCGCAAGTGGGAGTTGTTAATTCACCCCTCCACTTT.

This clonotype was detected only a few times. This chain uses TRBV6-5 with TRBJ1-2, with 8 bases aligning to TRBD1. V trimming: 6 bases; J trimming: 5 bases; junction bases outside the gene matches: 8. CDR3 length equals 14 residues. The V gene's germline CDR1 is MNHEY and CDR2 SVGAGI. The DNA for the CDR3 is TGTGCCAGCAGCCGGACAGGGAAGGGGTATGGCTACACCTTC. It codes for CASSRTGKGYGYTF.

This clonotype has at least ten counts. V gene TRBV6-1 combines with J gene TRBJ1-2, with unresolved D. The CDR3 is 15 amino acids. V was trimmed by 0 bases and J by 4 bases, leaving 12 bases between them. The germline V gene encodes CDR1 MNHNS and CDR2 SASEGT. In DNA, the CDR3 is TGTGCCAGCAGTGAAGCTATGTATTTCATCTATGGCTACACCTTC. Encoded protein: CASSEAMYFIYGYTF.

The chain recombines TRBV30 with TRBJ1-3; D remains ambiguous. This CDR3 spans 15 amino acids. Trimming cost V 0 bases and J 0 bases, with 9 bases left between them. Per germline, CDR1 GTSNPN and CDR2 SVGIG (reference sequence). The CDR3 is CAWSVFSVSGNTIYF. CDR3 bases: TGTGCCTGGAGTGTATTTTCAGTCTCTGGAAACACCATATATTTT.

At least ten counts were recorded for this clonotype. The chain employs TRBV20-1 and TRBJ2-5; TRBD1 might be the D (5 bases). CDR1 DFQATT and CDR2 SNEGSKA come from the germline V gene (reference sequence). The CDR3 loop spans 13 amino acids. V was cut by 5 bases and J by 5 bases, with 15 bases left in between. CDR3 sequence (DNA): TGCAGTGCTCCTCGTGGGGCCGGGGAGACCCAGTACTTC. Its translation: CSAPRGAGETQYF.

In its sample, this clonotype was seen a few times. The V gene is TRBV5-1, the J gene TRBJ2-2; TRBD1 aligns across 9 bases. After removal of 6 bases from V and 4 bases from J, the junction contained 13 bases not matched to a gene. This CDR3 contains 17 residues. Germline CDR1 and CDR2: SGHRS and YFSETQ. The CDR3 here is CASTLFLGTGSTGELFF. The CDR3 DNA follows: TGCGCCAGCACTCTCTTCCTGGGGACAGGGTCCACCGGGGAGCTGTTTTTT.

Written as DNA, the CDR3 is TGTGCCAGCAGCGCGACTCGGCCCGGGGAGCTGTTTTTT. Translated, it gives CASSATRPGELFF. The genes are TRBV6-4 and TRBJ2-2; D is uncertain. From germline, CDR1 is MRHNA and CDR2 SNTAGT. This CDR3 has 13 residues. V was cut by 6 bases and J by 6 bases, with 11 bases left in between.

The V call is TRBV5-5, the J call TRBJ2-3, with 15 positions matching TRBD2. This CDR3 has 17 amino acids. The junction had 9 bases not matched to a gene; V was cut back by 4 bases and J by 6 bases. Germline V CDR1 and CDR2: SGHKS, YYEKEE (reference sequence). CDR3: CASSVTGTSGGRDTQYF. CDR3 bases: TGTGCCAGCAGCGTGACCGGGACTAGCGGGGGGAGGGATACGCAGTATTTT.

CDR3 DNA sequence: TGCGCCAGCCGAGAAAACCCTACAGATTATAGCAATCAGCCCCAGCATTTT. This sequence encodes CASRENPTDYSNQPQHF. This sequence joins TRBV5-1 and TRBJ1-5; D gene ambiguous. Germline CDR1 SGHRS, CDR2 YFSETQ. CDR3 length: 17 amino acids. The V and J ends lost 7 bases and 0 bases respectively, with 20 bases between them. The variable domain in full, with the rest retrieved from reference TRBV5-1 and TRBJ1-5, is KAGVTQTPRYLIKTRGQQVTLSCSPISGHRSVSWYQQTPGQGLQFLFEYFSETQRNKGNFPGRFSGRQFSNSRSEMNVSTLELGDSALYLCASRENPTDYSNQPQHFGDGTRLSIL.

The V call is TRBV7-8, the J call TRBJ2-7; no clear D. Trimming cost V 1 base and J 2 bases, with 6 bases left between them. The CDR3 has 13 residues. Germline values: CDR1 SGHVS, CDR2 FQNEAQ. CDR3 DNA: TGTGCCAGCAGCTTAGGCAATGCCTACGAGCAGTACGTC. It is translated as CASSLGNAYEQYV.

This clonotype has more than one count but fewer than ten. The rearrangement links TRBV3-1 to TRBJ1-2; 7 nucleotides match TRBD1. V was pared by 3 bases and J by 4 bases, with 5 bases of the junction left unmatched. The CDR3 extends over 14 amino acids. Per the germline V gene, CDR1 is LGHDT and CDR2 is YNNKEL (reference sequence). CDR3 region: CASSHRQGTYGYTF. Written as DNA, the CDR3 is TGTGCCAGCAGCCACCGACAGGGAACCTATGGCTACACCTTC.

V gene TRBV9 combines with J gene TRBJ2-2, with a possible D match to TRBD2 (5 bases). V was pared by 4 bases and J by 1 base, with 11 bases between. This CDR3 has 15 residues. Per germline, CDR1 SGDLS and CDR2 YYNGEE. The CDR3 sequence is CASSFDGENTGELFF. The CDR3 bases are TGTGCCAGCAGCTTCGACGGGGAGAACACCGGGGAGCTGTTTTTT.

This clonotype has a handful of counts. The rearrangement uses TRBV15 and TRBJ2-5, with D hard to call. There are 12 residues in the CDR3. Germline V CDR1 and CDR2: LNHNV, YYDKDF (reference sequence). V dropped 0 bases and J dropped 11 bases, with 10 bases sitting between them. CDR3: CATSRDNLEQYF. The CDR3 bases are TGTGCCACCAGCAGAGATAACCTGGAGCAGTACTTC.

The rearrangement links TRBV3-1 to TRBJ1-1; no firm D call. The CDR3 sequence is 13 residues long. The germline V and J ends were trimmed by 4 bases and 5 bases, with 11 bases remaining between them. Per the germline V gene, CDR1 is LGHDT and CDR2 is YNNKEL (reference sequence). The CDR3 nucleotides are TGTGCCAGCAGCCTACACGGGAGGACTGAAGCTTTCTTT. Translating it yields CASSLHGRTEAFF.

The V gene is TRBV5-1, the J gene TRBJ2-2; 7 positions agree with TRBD2. CDR3 size: 15 residues. Germline trimming cut 4 bases from V and 0 bases from J; bases unmatched to any gene: 3. From germline, CDR1 is SGHRS and CDR2 YFSETQ. CDR3 protein: CASSGTSANTGELFF. The CDR3 region has the DNA TGCGCCAGCAGCGGAACTAGCGCGAACACCGGGGAGCTGTTTTTT.

V is TRBV2 and J is TRBJ2-3; TRBD2 is a possible D gene (6 bases). The germline V gene encodes CDR1 SNHLY and CDR2 FYNNEI. The CDR3 contains 12 residues. The V end was cut by 2 bases, the J end by 15 bases, with 15 bases between. CDR3 nucleotide sequence: TGTGCCAGCAGTGAAACCGGAGGGCGGGGATATTTT. The encoded protein is CASSETGGRGYF.

The table lists this clonotype with many counts. This chain uses TRBV7-3 with TRBJ1-6, with D maybe TRBD1 (5 bases). In germline, CDR1 is SGHTA, CDR2 FQGTGA. The CDR3 sequence is 17 residues long. Between the trimmed V and J ends, which lost 6 bases and 3 bases, there was a span of 18 bases. CDR3 in amino acids: CASRIQGSKIYNSPLHF. CDR3 DNA sequence: TGTGCCAGCAGAATCCAGGGCTCCAAAATCTATAATTCACCCCTCCACTTT.

This chain links TRBV7-9 with TRBJ1-4; D call uncertain. V was trimmed by 2 bases and J by 5 bases, leaving 12 bases between them. CDR1 SEHNR and CDR2 FQNEAQ come from the germline V gene (reference sequence). CDR3 length: 15 amino acids. CDR3 in DNA: TGTGCCAGCAGCTTATACGACTGGAACAATGAAAAACTGTTTTTT. Encoded protein: CASSLYDWNNEKLFF.

The chain couples TRBV20-1 to TRBJ2-3, with D unresolved. Trimming removed 4 bases at V and 2 bases at J, with 19 bases between. The CDR3 runs to 16 residues. Germline loops: CDR1 DFQATT, CDR2 SNEGSKA (reference sequence). The DNA for the CDR3 is TGCAGTGCTAAGATTGGGCGCAGCTCTATCACAGATACGCAGTATTTT. This encodes CSAKIGRSSITDTQYF.

This clonotype occurred a few times. The chain recombines TRBV11-2 with TRBJ2-1; the match to TRBD1 covers 9 bases. The CDR3 covers 15 residues. The J segment lost 3 bases and the V segment lost 5 bases, leaving 5 bases of the junction unmatched. CDR1 is SGHAT, CDR2 FQNNGV, per germline. CDR3 sequence: CASSADRGGYNEQFF. Here the CDR3 DNA reads TGTGCCAGCAGCGCGGACAGGGGAGGCTACAATGAGCAGTTCTTC.

This clonotype was detected a few times. The gene calls are TRBV27 and TRBJ2-1, with D maybe TRBD1 (6 bases). This CDR3 has 15 amino acids. Germline values: CDR1 MNHEY, CDR2 SMNVEV (reference sequence). The CDR3 spells CGAYFPGHQWGEQFF. Written as DNA, the CDR3 is TGTGGCGCGTACTTTCCGGGACACCAATGGGGGGAGCAGTTCTTC.

In nucleotides, the CDR3 is TGTGCCAGCAGTCCGACTTGGAATGAGCAGTTCTTC. It specifies CASSPTWNEQFF. The V gene is TRBV2, the J gene TRBJ2-1; no firm D call. V was clipped by 5 bases and J by 7 bases, with 9 bases between them. Germline V gives CDR1 SNHLY, CDR2 FYNNEI. This CDR3 is built from 12 residues.

J is TRBJ2-7 and V is TRBV30, with TRBD1 identical over 7 bases. Germline assignment: CDR1 GTSNPN and CDR2 SVGIG (reference sequence). J lost 2 bases, V lost 2 bases, and 3 bases had no gene match. The CDR3 is 13 amino acids. DNA of the CDR3: TGTGCCTGGAGTCGGACAGGTCCCTACGAGCAGTACGTC. It translates to CAWSRTGPYEQYV.

The gene calls are TRBV18 and TRBJ1-1, with D unresolved. In germline, CDR1 is KGHSH, CDR2 LQKENI. The CDR3 totals 12 residues. V was cut by 1 base and J by 7 bases, with 7 bases left in between. This chain's CDR3 is CASSPRTGEAFF. The CDR3 DNA reads TGTGCCAGCTCACCACGGACTGGTGAAGCTTTCTTT.